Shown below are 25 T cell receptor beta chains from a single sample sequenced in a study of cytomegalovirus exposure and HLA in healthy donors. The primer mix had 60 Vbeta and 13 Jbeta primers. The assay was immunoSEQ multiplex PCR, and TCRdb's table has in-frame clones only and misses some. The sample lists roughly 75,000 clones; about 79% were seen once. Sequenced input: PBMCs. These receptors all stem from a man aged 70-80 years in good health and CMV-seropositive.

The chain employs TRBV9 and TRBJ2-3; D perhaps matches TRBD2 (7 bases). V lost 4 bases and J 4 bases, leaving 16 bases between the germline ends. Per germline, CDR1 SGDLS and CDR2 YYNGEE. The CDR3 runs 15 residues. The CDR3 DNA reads TGTGCCAGCAGCCCCGGGGGGCGGGAGTCAGATACGCAGTATTTT. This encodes CASSPGGRESDTQYF.

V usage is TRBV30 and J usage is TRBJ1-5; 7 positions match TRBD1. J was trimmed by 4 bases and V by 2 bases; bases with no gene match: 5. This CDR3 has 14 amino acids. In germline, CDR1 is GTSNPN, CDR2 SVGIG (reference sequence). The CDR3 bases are TGTGCCTGGAGTTCACAGGGGCAAAATCAGCCCCAGCATTTT. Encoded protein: CAWSSQGQNQPQHF.

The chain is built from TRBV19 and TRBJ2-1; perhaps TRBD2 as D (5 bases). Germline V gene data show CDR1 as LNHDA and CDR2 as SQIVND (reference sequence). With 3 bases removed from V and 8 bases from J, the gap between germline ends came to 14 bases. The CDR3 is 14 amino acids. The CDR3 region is CASSISGLGHEQFF. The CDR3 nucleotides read TGTGCCAGTAGTATCAGCGGCCTTGGGCATGAGCAGTTCTTC. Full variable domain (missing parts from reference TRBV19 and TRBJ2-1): DGGITQSPKYLFRKEGQNVTLSCEQNLNHDAMYWYRQDPGQGLRLIYYSQIVNDFQKGDIAEGYSVSREKKESFPLTVTSAQKNPTAFYLCASSISGLGHEQFFGPGTRLTVL.

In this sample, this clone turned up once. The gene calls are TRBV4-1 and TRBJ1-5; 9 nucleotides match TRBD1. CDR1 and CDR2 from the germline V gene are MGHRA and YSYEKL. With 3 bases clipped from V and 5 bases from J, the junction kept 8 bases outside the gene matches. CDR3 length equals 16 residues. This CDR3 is CASSQEGTGLYQPQHF. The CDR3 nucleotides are TGCGCCAGCAGCCAGGAGGGGACAGGGCTTTATCAGCCCCAGCATTTT.

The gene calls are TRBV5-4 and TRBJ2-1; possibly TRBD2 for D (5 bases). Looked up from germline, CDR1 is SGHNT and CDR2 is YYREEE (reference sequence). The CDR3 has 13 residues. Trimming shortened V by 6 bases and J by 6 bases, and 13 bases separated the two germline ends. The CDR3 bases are TGTGCCAGCACCTCCCGGACTGTCAATGAGCAGTTCTTC. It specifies CASTSRTVNEQFF.

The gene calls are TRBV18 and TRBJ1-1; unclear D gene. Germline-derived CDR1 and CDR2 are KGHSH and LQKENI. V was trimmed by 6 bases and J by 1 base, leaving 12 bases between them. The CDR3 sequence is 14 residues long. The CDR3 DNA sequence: TGTGCCAGCTCCCCAATGACGGGGAACACTGAAGCTTTCTTT. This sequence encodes CASSPMTGNTEAFF.

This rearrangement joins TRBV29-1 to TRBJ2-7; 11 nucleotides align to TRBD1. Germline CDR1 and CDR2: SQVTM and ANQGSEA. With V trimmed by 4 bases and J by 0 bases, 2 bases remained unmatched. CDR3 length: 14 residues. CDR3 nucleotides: TGCAGCGTTGTCGGGACAGGGGGCTCCTACGAGCAGTACTTC. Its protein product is CSVVGTGGSYEQYF.

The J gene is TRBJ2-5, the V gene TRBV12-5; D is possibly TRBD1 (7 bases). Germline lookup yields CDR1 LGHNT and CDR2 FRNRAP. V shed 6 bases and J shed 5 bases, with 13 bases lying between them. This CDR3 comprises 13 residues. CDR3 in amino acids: CASGTPGGETQYF. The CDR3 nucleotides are TGTGCTAGTGGCACCCCAGGGGGGGAGACCCAGTACTTC.

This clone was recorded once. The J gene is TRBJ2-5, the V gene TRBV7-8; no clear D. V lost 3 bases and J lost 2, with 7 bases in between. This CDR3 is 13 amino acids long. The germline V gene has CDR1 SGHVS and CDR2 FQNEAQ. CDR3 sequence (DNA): TGTGCCAGCAGCTTGGGCTATCAAGAGACCCAGTACTTC. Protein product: CASSLGYQETQYF.

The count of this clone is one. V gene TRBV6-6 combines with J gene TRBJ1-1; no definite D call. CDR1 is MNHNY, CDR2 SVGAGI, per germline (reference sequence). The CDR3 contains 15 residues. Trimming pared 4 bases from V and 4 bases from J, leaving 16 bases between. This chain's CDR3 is CASSSLPGGSTEAFF. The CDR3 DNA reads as TGTGCCAGCAGTTCCCTCCCTGGTGGCAGCACTGAAGCTTTCTTT.

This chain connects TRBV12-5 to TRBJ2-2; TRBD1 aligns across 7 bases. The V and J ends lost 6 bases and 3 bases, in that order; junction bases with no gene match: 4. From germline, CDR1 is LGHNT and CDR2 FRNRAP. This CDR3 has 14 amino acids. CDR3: CASGSGQDTGELFF. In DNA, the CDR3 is TGTGCTAGTGGCTCTGGACAGGACACCGGGGAGCTGTTTTTT.

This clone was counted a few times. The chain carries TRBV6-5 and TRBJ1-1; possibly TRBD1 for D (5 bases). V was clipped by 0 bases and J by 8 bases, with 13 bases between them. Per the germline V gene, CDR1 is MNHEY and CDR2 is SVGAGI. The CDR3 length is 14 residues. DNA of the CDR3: TGTGCCAGCAGTTACTCTTCGGGGGGGATCGAAGCTTTCTTT. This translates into CASSYSSGGIEAFF.

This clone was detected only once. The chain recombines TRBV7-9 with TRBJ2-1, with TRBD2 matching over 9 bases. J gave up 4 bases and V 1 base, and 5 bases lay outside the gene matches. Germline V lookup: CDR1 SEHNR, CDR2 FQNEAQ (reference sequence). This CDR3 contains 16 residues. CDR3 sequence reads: CASSLVPREGYNEQFF. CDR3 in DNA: TGTGCCAGCAGCTTAGTTCCGCGGGAGGGGTACAATGAGCAGTTCTTC.

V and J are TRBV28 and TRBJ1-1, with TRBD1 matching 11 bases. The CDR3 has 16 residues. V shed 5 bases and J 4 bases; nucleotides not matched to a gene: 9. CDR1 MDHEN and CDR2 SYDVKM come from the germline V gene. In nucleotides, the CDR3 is TGTGCCAGCAGTGCCGGACAGGGGGCGCCGGGCACTGAAGCTTTCTTT. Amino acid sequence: CASSAGQGAPGTEAFF.

CDR3 sequence reads: CAIDNRRGIGTYEQYF. The CDR3 DNA reads TGTGCCATCGATAACAGGCGCGGGATCGGGACCTACGAGCAGTACTTC. The chain recombines TRBV6-6 with TRBJ2-7; D perhaps matches TRBD2 (6 bases). Trimming left V 10 bases short and J 2 bases short, with 24 bases between. Germline V gene sequence: CDR1 MNHNY, CDR2 SVGAGI (reference sequence). The CDR3 is 16 residues long.

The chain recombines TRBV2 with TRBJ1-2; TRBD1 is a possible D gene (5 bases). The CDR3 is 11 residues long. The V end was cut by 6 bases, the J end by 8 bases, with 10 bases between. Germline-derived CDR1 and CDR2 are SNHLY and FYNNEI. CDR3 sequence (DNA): TGTGCCAGCAGCGCAGGGAACGGCTACACCTTC. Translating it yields CASSAGNGYTF.

This chain's CDR3 is CASSGGTGPYGYTF. CDR3 DNA: TGTGCCAGCAGTGGCGGGACAGGCCCCTATGGCTACACCTTC. The J gene is TRBJ1-2, the V gene TRBV6-1; 8 bases fit TRBD1. CDR3 size: 14 residues. The V and J ends lost 4 bases and 4 bases, in that order; junction bases with no gene match: 5. Germline loops: CDR1 MNHNS, CDR2 SASEGT.

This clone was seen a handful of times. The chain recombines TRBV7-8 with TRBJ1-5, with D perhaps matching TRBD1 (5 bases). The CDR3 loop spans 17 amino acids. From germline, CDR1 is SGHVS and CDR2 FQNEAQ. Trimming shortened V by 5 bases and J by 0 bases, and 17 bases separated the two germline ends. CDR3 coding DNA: TGTGCCAGCAGCGCCCACAGGACACTCTATAGCAATCAGCCCCAGCATTTT. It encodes CASSAHRTLYSNQPQHF.

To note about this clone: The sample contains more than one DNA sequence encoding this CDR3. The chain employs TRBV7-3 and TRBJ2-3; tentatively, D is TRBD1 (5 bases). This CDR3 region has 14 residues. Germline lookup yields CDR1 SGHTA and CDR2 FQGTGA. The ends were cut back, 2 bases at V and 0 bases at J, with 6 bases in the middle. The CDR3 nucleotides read TGTGCCAGCAGCTTAGGGGCAAGCACAGATACGCAGTATTTT. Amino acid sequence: CASSLGASTDTQYF. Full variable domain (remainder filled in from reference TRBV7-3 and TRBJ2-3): GAGVSQTPSNKVTEKGKYVELRCDPISGHTALYWYRQSLGQGPEFLIYFQGTGAADDSGLPNDRFFAVRPEGSVSTLKIQRTERGDSAVYLCASSLGASTDTQYFGPGTRLTVL.

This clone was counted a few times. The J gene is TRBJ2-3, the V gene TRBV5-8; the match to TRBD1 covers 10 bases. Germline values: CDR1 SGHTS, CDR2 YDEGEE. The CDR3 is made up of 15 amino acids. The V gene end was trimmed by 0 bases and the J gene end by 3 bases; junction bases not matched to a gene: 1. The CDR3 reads CASSLGGQGTDTQYF. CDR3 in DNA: TGTGCCAGCAGCTTGGGGGGACAGGGGACAGATACGCAGTATTTT.

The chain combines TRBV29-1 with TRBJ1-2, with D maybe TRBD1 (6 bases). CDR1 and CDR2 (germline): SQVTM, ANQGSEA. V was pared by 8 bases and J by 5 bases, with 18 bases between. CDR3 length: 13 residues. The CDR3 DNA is TGCAGCTCAAGTGGGACAAATGGGTATGGCTACACCTTC. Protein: CSSSGTNGYGYTF.

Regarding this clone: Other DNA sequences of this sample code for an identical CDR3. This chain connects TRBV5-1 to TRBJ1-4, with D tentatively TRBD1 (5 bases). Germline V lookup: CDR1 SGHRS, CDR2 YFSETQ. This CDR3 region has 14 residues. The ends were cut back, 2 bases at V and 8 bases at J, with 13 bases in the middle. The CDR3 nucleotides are TGCGCCAGCAGCTTTGGGCAGGGAGGCGAAAAACTGTTTTTT. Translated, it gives CASSFGQGGEKLFF. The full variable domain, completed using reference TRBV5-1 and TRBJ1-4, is KAGVTQTPRYLIKTRGQQVTLSCSPISGHRSVSWYQQTPGQGLQFLFEYFSETQRNKGNFPGRFSGRQFSNSRSEMNVSTLELGDSALYLCASSFGQGGEKLFFGSGTQLSVL.

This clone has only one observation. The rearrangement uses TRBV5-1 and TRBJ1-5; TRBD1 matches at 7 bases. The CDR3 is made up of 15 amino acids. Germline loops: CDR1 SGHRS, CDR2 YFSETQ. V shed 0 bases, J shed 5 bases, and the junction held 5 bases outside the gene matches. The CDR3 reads CASSLEGQSHQPQHF. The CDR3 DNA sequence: TGCGCCAGCAGCTTGGAGGGACAGTCCCATCAGCCCCAGCATTTT.

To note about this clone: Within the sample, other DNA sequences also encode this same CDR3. In DNA form, the CDR3 reads TGCGCCAGCAGCTTTCGGGGGGCCGACACTGAAGCTTTCTTT. Its protein product is CASSFRGADTEAFF. V gene TRBV5-1 combines with J gene TRBJ1-1; D might be TRBD1 (6 bases). CDR1 is SGHRS, CDR2 YFSETQ, per germline. The CDR3 sequence is 14 residues long. Trimming stripped 2 bases from V and 3 bases from J, with 11 bases between.

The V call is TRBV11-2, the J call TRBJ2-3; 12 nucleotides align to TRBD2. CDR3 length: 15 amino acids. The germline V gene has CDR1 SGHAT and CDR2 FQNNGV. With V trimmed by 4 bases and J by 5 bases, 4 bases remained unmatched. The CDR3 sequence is CASSSGLAGVDTQYF. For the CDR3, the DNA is TGTGCCAGCAGCTCGGGACTAGCGGGCGTAGATACGCAGTATTTT. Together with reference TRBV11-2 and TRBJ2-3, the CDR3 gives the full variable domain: EAGVAQSPRYKIIEKRQSVAFWCNPISGHATLYWYQQILGQGPKLLIQFQNNGVVDDSQLPKDRFSAERLKGVDSTLKIQPAKLEDSAVYLCASSSGLAGVDTQYFGPGTRLTVL.